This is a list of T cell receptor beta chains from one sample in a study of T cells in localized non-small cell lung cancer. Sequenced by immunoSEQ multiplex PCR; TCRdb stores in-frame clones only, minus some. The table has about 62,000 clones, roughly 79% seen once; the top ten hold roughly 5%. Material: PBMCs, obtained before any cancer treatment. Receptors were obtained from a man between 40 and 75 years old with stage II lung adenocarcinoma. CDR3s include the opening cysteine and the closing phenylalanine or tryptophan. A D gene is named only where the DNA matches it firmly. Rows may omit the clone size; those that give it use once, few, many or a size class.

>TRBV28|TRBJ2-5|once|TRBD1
TGTGCCACCCTCGGGACAGGGGAGGGAGAGACCCAGTACTTC
CATLGTGEGETQYF
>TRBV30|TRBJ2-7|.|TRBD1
TGTGCCGCACAACAGGGGTATGGCGAGCAGTACTTC
CAAQQGYGEQYF
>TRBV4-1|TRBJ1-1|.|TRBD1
TGCGCCAGCAGCCCGAGTGAGGACAGGGCCTCTGAAGCTTTCTTT
CASSPSEDRASEAFF
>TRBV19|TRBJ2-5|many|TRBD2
TGTGCCAGTAGTACCGGACTAGCGGGAATCGAGACCCAGTACTTC
CASSTGLAGIETQYF
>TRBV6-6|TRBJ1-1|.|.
TGTGCCAGCAGTTACTCAGTCAGCATGAACACTGAAGCTTTCTTT
CASSYSVSMNTEAFF
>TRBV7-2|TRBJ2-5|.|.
TGTGCCAGCAGCTCTAGCGCGGGGCTCGGGGAGACCCAGTACTTC
CASSSSAGLGETQYF
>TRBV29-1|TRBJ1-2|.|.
TGCAGCGTTTACAGGAGTGTGGATGGCTACACCTTC
CSVYRSVDGYTF
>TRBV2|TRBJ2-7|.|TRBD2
TGTGCCAGCAGTGAAGTAGCGGGAGCCTACGAGCAGTACTTC
CASSEVAGAYEQYF
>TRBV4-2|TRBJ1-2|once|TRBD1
TGTGCCAGCAGCCAATCCGGGACAGGGGGTTTCCGGGGTTATGGCTACACCTTC
CASSQSGTGGFRGYGYTF
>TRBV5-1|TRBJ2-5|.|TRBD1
TGCGCCAGCAGCTTGGGGACAGGGTCCCAAGAGACCCAGTACTTC
CASSLGTGSQETQYF
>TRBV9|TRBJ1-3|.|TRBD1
TGTGCCAGCAGCGTAGATGAGGGGGCTCGTGGAAACACCATATATTTT
CASSVDEGARGNTIYF
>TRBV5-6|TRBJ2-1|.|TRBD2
TGTGCCAGCAGCTTGGCGAGTAGCGGGAGAGGGAATGAGCAGTTCTTC
CASSLASSGRGNEQFF
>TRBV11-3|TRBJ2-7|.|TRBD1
TGTGCCAGCAGCGGGCCGACAGGGAACTTCTACGAGCAGTACTTC
CASSGPTGNFYEQYF
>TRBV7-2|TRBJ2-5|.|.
TGTGCCAGCAGCTTAGCGGTACAGGGCGGCCAAGAGACCCAGTACTTC
CASSLAVQGGQETQYF
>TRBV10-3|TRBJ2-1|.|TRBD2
TGTGCCATCAGTGAGCCGACTAGCGGGAAGCAGCATGAGCAGTTCTTC
CAISEPTSGKQHEQFF
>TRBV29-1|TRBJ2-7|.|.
TGCAGCGTTAGCCTCGCCTACGAGCAGTACTTC
CSVSLAYEQYF
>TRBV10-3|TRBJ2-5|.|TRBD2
TGTGCCACACGTCCCCTAGCGGGCCACCAAGAGACCCAGTACTTC
CATRPLAGHQETQYF
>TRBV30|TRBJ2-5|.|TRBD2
TGTGCCTGTTCGGGACTAGCGGGAGCGGAGACCCAGTACTTC
CACSGLAGAETQYF
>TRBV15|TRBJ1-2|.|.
TGTGCCACCAGCAGGGACAAACAGGTGACGAATGGCTACACCTTC
CATSRDKQVTNGYTF
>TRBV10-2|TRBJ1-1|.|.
TGCGCCAGCAGGATGGGACACCCGAACACTGAAGCTTTCTTT
CASRMGHPNTEAFF
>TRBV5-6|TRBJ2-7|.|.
TGTGCCAGCAGCTACGGGACAACCTACGAGCAGTACTTC
CASSYGTTYEQYF
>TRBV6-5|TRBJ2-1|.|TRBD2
TGTGCCAGCAGTTACTCTGGACTAGCGGGAGTGGAGCAGTTCTTC
CASSYSGLAGVEQFF
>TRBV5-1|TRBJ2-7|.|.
TGCGCCAGCAGCTTGGGGGCAGGGAGTAGCTACGAGCAGTACTTC
CASSLGAGSSYEQYF
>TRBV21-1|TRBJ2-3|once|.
TGTGCCAGCAGTCTAGCGGGAGGGCCGGCGGATACGCAGTATTTT
CASSLAGGPADTQYF
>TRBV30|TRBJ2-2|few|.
TGTGCCGCAAGACTAGGCGGGTACACCGGGGAGCTGTTTTTT
CAARLGGYTGELFF
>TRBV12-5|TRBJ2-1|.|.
TGTGCTAGTGACTCCAGCTCCTACAATGAGCAGTTCTTC
CASDSSSYNEQFF
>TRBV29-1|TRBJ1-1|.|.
TGCAGCGTTGAAGGAGGGGGAAACTTAGCTGAAGCTTTCTTT
CSVEGGGNLAEAFF
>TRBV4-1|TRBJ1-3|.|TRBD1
TGCGCCAGCAGCTACGGGACAGGGGGAAACACCATATATTTT
CASSYGTGGNTIYF
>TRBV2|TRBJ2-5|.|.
TGTGCCAGCAGCAGATGGGAGAGCCCCCAAGAGACCCAGTACTTC
CASSRWESPQETQYF
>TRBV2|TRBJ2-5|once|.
TGTGCCAGCAGTGAAGTTACTAGAGGGAAGGAGACCCAGTACTTC
CASSEVTRGKETQYF
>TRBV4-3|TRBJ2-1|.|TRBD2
TGCGCCAGCAGCCAAGATTTTTGGACTAGCGGACACAATGAGCAGTTCTTC
CASSQDFWTSGHNEQFF
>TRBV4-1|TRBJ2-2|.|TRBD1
TGCGCCAGCAGCAAGCAAACAGGGGTGAACACCGGGGAGCTGTTTTTT
CASSKQTGVNTGELFF
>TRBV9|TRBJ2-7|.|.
TGTGCCAGCAGCGATCGTCGGGGCTACGAGCAGTACTTC
CASSDRRGYEQYF
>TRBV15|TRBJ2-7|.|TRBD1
TGTGCCACCAGCAGAGAGACAGGGGGCCAGTACTTC
CATSRETGGQYF
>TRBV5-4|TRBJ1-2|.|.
TGTGCCAGCAGCTTTAACTATGGCTACACCTTC
CASSFNYGYTF
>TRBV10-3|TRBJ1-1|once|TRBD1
TGTGCCATCAGTAACCGGGACAGGGAGAACACTGAAGCTTTCTTT
CAISNRDRENTEAFF
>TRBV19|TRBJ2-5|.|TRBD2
TGTGCCAGTAGTACTCAAGCGGGAGGGACACCAGAGACCCAGTACTTC
CASSTQAGGTPETQYF
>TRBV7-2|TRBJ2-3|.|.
TGTGCCAGCAGCTTAGCGGTAGCGGCTAGCACAGATACGCAGTATTTT
CASSLAVAASTDTQYF
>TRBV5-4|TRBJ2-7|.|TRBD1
TGTGCCAGCAGCTTCGCGGGACAGGGGGAGGTAGAGCAGTACTTC
CASSFAGQGEVEQYF
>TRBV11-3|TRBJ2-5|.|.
TGTGCCAGCAGCCTCGGCAGCGAGGCACAGAACCAAGAGACCCAGTACTTC
CASSLGSEAQNQETQYF
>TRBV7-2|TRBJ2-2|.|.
TGTGCCAGCAGCTTAGCTCAGGCAGGGCGCACCGGGGAGCTGTTTTTT
CASSLAQAGRTGELFF
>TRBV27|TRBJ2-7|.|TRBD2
TGTGCCAGCGTTGGGGGGGCCTACGAGCAGTACTTC
CASVGGAYEQYF
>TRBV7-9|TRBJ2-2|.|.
TGTGCCAGCAGCTGGACGCAGAACACCGGGGAGCTGTTTTTT
CASSWTQNTGELFF
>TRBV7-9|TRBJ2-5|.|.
TGTGCCAGCAGCTTAAGAGAGGTCCAAGAGACCCAGTACTTC
CASSLREVQETQYF
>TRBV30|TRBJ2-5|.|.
TGTGCCTGGAAGAGTAGCGGACAGGAGACCCAGTACTTC
CAWKSSGQETQYF
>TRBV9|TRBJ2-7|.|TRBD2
TGTGCCAGCAGTGACCCGGGCGTGGGACTAGCGGGAGGCGGTGGCGAGCAGTACTTC
CASSDPGVGLAGGGGEQYF
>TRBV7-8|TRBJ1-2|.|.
TGTGCCAGCAGCCTGAGGAGTACTAACTATGGCTACACCTTC
CASSLRSTNYGYTF
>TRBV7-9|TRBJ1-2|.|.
TGTGCCAGCACAGGAGAAATCTATGGCTACACCTTC
CASTGEIYGYTF
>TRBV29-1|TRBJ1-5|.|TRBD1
TGCAGCGTTTACAGGGGGCTTGTTCAGCCCCAGCATTTT
CSVYRGLVQPQHF
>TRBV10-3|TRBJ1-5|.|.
TGTGCCATCAGTGTTGGAGGGCTCAATCAGCCCCAGCATTTT
CAISVGGLNQPQHF